This TCR beta chain was sequenced in a study of blood T cell repertoires in COVID-19. The germline V gene encodes CDR1 LGHNA and CDR2 YSLEER. V lost 0 bases, J lost 8 bases, and 19 bases lay in between. The CDR3 consists of 16 residues. Only in-frame clones appear in the TCRdb table, and some are missing; sequencing was by immunoSEQ multiplex PCR. Of 350,000 to 450,000 clones listed, around nine tenths were seen once; the top ten hold approximately 1.5%. This chain connects TRBV4-3 to TRBJ1-2; D gene unclear. The sequencing sample was made of PBMCs or T cells enriched from blood (not recorded which). This receptor was taken from a woman aged 18 to 35 who had been exposed to COVID-19. The DNA of the CDR3 is TGCGCCAGCAGCCAAGAAGGCGGCAGCCCTTCTAGGGGCTACACCTTC. Its protein product is CASSQEGGSPSRGYTF.